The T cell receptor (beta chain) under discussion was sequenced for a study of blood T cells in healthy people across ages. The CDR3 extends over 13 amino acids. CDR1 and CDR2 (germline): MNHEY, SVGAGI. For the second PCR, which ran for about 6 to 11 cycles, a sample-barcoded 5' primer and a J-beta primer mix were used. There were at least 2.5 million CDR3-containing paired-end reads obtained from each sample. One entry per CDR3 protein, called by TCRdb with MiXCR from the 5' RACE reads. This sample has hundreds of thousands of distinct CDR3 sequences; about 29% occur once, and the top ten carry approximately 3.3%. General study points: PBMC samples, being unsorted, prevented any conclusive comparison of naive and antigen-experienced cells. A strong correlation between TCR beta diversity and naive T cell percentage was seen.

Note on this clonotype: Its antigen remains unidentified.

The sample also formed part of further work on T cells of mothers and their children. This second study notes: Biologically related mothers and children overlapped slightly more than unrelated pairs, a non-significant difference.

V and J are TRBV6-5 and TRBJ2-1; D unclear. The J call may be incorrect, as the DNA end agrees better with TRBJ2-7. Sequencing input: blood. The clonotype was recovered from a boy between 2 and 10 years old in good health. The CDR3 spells CASSRTKYNEQYF. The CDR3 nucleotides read TGTGCCAGCAGTCGGACGAAGTACAATGAGCAGTACTTC.